This entry lists 32 T cell receptor beta chains sequenced from one sample in a study of shared clonotypes between healthy human individuals. Sequencing used immunoSEQ multiplex PCR; TCRdb keeps in-frame clones, though not all of them. The data contain roughly 1,500,000 clones, approximately 98.5% of them seen just once; the ten biggest clones take up approximately 0.4%. The sequencing sample was made of naive CD4+ T cells sorted from blood. Regarding subset: CD45RA+ positively selected. Every receptor here comes from a man under 40 in good health.

This clone came up once. The rearrangement joins TRBV29-1 to TRBJ1-3; D unresolved. The germline V and J ends were trimmed by 4 bases and 4 bases, with 11 bases remaining between them. Germline lookup yields CDR1 SQVTM and CDR2 ANQGSEA. The CDR3 is made up of 13 amino acids. The CDR3 reads CSVGALEGNTIYF. CDR3 nucleotide sequence: TGCAGCGTTGGGGCCCTTGAAGGAAACACCATATATTTT.

This rearrangement joins TRBV11-2 to TRBJ2-7; D may match TRBD1 or TRBD2 (6 bases each). V was pared by 0 bases and J by 5 bases, with 8 bases between. Germline V CDR1 and CDR2: SGHAT, FQNNGV. The CDR3 is 13 residues long. The CDR3 DNA reads as TGTGCCAGCAGCTTAGAGAGGGGGGACGAGCAGTACTTC. Translated, it gives CASSLERGDEQYF. Looking up the rest from reference TRBV11-2 and TRBJ2-7 gives the full variable domain: EAGVAQSPRYKIIEKRQSVAFWCNPISGHATLYWYQQILGQGPKLLIQFQNNGVVDDSQLPKDRFSAERLKGVDSTLKIQPAKLEDSAVYLCASSLERGDEQYFGPGTRLTVT.

This rearrangement joins TRBV7-6 to TRBJ2-1; D possibly corresponds to TRBD1 (6 bases). CDR3 length equals 14 residues. The germline gives CDR1 SGHVS, CDR2 FNYEAQ. The germline V and J ends were trimmed by 5 bases and 14 bases, with 22 bases remaining between them. The chain's CDR3 is CASSPGRGFSKEFF. The CDR3 nucleotides read TGTGCCAGCAGCCCGGGAAGGGGGTTTAGCAAGGAGTTCTTC.

The V call is TRBV6-5, the J call TRBJ1-3; tentative D call: TRBD1 (5 bases). CDR1 is MNHEY, CDR2 SVGAGI, per germline. Trimming removed 8 bases at V and 2 bases at J, with 16 bases between. The length of the CDR3 is 15 residues. CDR3 in amino acids: CASRQTGGAGNTIYF. Here the CDR3 DNA reads TGTGCCAGCCGTCAAACCGGGGGGGCTGGAAACACCATATATTTT.

The genes are TRBV6-6 and TRBJ2-7; 8 bases align to TRBD2. The CDR3 spans 14 residues. CDR1 and CDR2 (germline): MNHNY, SVGAGI (reference sequence). V dropped 8 bases and J dropped 5; count of bases not matched to a gene: 11. This CDR3 reads CASGRGLAGDEQYF. In nucleotides, the CDR3 is TGTGCCAGCGGCCGGGGGCTAGCGGGTGACGAGCAGTACTTC.

V is TRBV18 and J is TRBJ1-1; a weak D match, TRBD1 (6 bases). Germline CDR1 reads KGHSH; CDR2 reads LQKENI. V shed 2 bases and J shed 2 bases, with 15 bases lying between them. This CDR3 region has 16 residues. CDR3 in amino acids: CASSPSIGTPNTEAFF. CDR3 DNA: TGTGCCAGCTCACCATCGATCGGGACACCAAACACTGAAGCTTTCTTT. Full variable domain (rest looked up from reference TRBV18 and TRBJ1-1): NAGVMQNPRHLVRRRGQEARLRCSPMKGHSHVYWYRQLPEEGLKFMVYLQKENIIDESGMPKERFSAEFPKEGPSILRIQQVVRGDSAAYFCASSPSIGTPNTEAFFGQGTRLTVV.

This chain uses TRBV7-2 with TRBJ2-1, with D tentatively TRBD1 or TRBD2 (5 bases each). The CDR3 has 15 residues. Per germline, CDR1 SGHTA and CDR2 FQGNSA. Trimming pared 2 bases from V and 4 bases from J, leaving 12 bases between. For the CDR3, the DNA is TGTGCCAGCAGCTTATTGGGGGTGCGATACAATGAGCAGTTCTTC. This gives the protein CASSLLGVRYNEQFF.

J is TRBJ2-2 and V is TRBV5-1; the match to TRBD1 covers 8 bases. CDR3 length equals 16 residues. V gave up 4 bases and J gave up 4 bases; unmatched junction bases: 9. Looked up from germline, CDR1 is SGHRS and CDR2 is YFSETQ. The CDR3 loop reads CASSEGQGFGTGELFF. CDR3 bases: TGCGCCAGCAGCGAAGGACAGGGTTTCGGCACCGGGGAGCTGTTTTTT.

V gene TRBV7-9 combines with J gene TRBJ1-1; 8 bases agree with TRBD1. CDR3 length: 13 residues. CDR1 is SEHNR, CDR2 FQNEAQ, per germline (reference sequence). With 1 base clipped from V and 5 bases from J, the junction kept 0 bases outside the gene matches. CDR3 in amino acids: CASSLDRGTEAFF. The CDR3 nucleotides read TGTGCCAGCAGCTTAGACAGGGGGACTGAAGCTTTCTTT.

The V and J genes are TRBV18 and TRBJ2-7; D is possibly TRBD2 (5 bases). V was pared by 2 bases and J by 7 bases, with 18 bases between. This CDR3 is 15 amino acids long. Per germline, CDR1 KGHSH and CDR2 LQKENI. Written as DNA, the CDR3 is TGTGCCAGCTCACCAATCGGACTCACCTATGGGGAGCAGTACTTC. It yields the protein CASSPIGLTYGEQYF.

This clone is a singleton in its sample. The chain employs TRBV5-1 and TRBJ2-6; D is uncertain. The CDR3 totals 15 residues. Germline-derived CDR1 and CDR2 are SGHRS and YFSETQ. V shed 4 bases and J shed 4 bases, with 12 bases lying between them. DNA for the CDR3: TGCGCCAGCAGCCCCTTGCCGGCCGGGGCCAACGTCCTGACTTTC. Its translation is CASSPLPAGANVLTF.

The rearrangement links TRBV7-9 to TRBJ2-7, with TRBD1 as a possible D gene (6 bases). V shed 0 bases and J shed 3 bases, with 9 bases lying between them. The CDR3 consists of 14 residues. Germline lookup yields CDR1 SEHNR and CDR2 FQNEAQ (reference sequence). As DNA, the CDR3 is TGTGCCAGCAGCTTAGCAGAGGACAGCTACGAGCAGTACTTC. Translated: CASSLAEDSYEQYF. The full variable domain, rest sourced from reference TRBV7-9 and TRBJ2-7, is DTGVSQNPRHKITKRGQNVTFRCDPISEHNRLYWYRQTLGQGPEFLTYFQNEAQLEKSRLLSDRFSAERPKGSFSTLEIQRTEQGDSAMYLCASSLAEDSYEQYFGPGTRLTVT.

This clone is a singleton in its sample. The V gene is TRBV14, the J gene TRBJ1-1; TRBD1 might be the D (6 bases). CDR1 SGHDN and CDR2 FVKESK come from the germline V gene. The CDR3 totals 17 residues. With 2 bases removed from V and 4 bases from J, the gap between germline ends came to 20 bases. The CDR3 DNA sequence: TGTGCCAGCAGCCAAATGGACAGCCCTATCTTGGGCACTGAAGCTTTCTTT. The encoded protein is CASSQMDSPILGTEAFF.

This clone appeared once. The V and J genes are TRBV6-5 and TRBJ2-7, with a tentative D call TRBD2 (5 bases). The CDR3 covers 15 residues. Germline V gene lookup returns CDR1 MNHEY and CDR2 SVGAGI. The germline V and J ends were trimmed by 5 bases and 0 bases, with 14 bases remaining between them. CDR3: CASSRGDEGSYEQYF. The CDR3 bases are TGTGCCAGCAGTAGAGGAGATGAGGGCTCCTACGAGCAGTACTTC.

The rearrangement links TRBV6-6 to TRBJ2-1, with TRBD2 identical over 10 bases. Germline V gene lookup returns CDR1 MNHNY and CDR2 SVGAGI (reference sequence). The J segment lost 4 bases and the V segment lost 1 base, leaving 1 base of the junction unmatched. This CDR3 has 15 residues. CDR3 in DNA: TGTGCCAGCAGTTACTTGGGACTAGCGTACAATGAGCAGTTCTTC. Protein: CASSYLGLAYNEQFF.

The J gene is TRBJ2-7, the V gene TRBV7-9; perhaps TRBD1 as D (5 bases). Per germline, CDR1 SEHNR and CDR2 FQNEAQ (reference sequence). Trimming left V 0 bases short and J 3 bases short, with 12 bases between. This CDR3 comprises 15 residues. The DNA of the CDR3 is TGTGCCAGCAGCTTAGCGTCAGGGAAATACTACGAGCAGTACTTC. The encoded protein is CASSLASGKYYEQYF.

The chain combines TRBV4-3 with TRBJ2-3, with 12 bases that match TRBD2. J gave up 4 bases and V 2 bases, and 4 bases lay outside the gene matches. CDR3 size: 16 residues. Germline V lookup: CDR1 LGHNA, CDR2 YSLEER. The CDR3 DNA reads TGCGCCAGCAGCCAATTTGGGACTAGCGGGTCAGATACGCAGTATTTT. Its translation: CASSQFGTSGSDTQYF.

The chain recombines TRBV7-2 with TRBJ2-7, with D perhaps TRBD1 (6 bases). Trimming removed 6 bases from V and 2 bases from J, with 11 bases in between. Germline V gives CDR1 SGHTA, CDR2 FQGNSA. CDR3 length: 13 amino acids. This chain's CDR3 is CASRLQGAYEQYF. The CDR3, as DNA: TGTGCCAGCAGATTACAGGGCGCCTACGAGCAGTACTTC.

This sequence joins TRBV10-1 and TRBJ2-2, with D possibly being TRBD2 (7 bases). The CDR3 covers 15 residues. V lost 8 bases and J 0 bases, leaving 13 bases between the germline ends. CDR1 WNHNN and CDR2 SYGVQD come from the germline V gene (reference sequence). For the CDR3, the DNA is TGCGCCAGCGGGAAGGGGGGGACGAACACCGGGGAGCTGTTTTTT. This codes for CASGKGGTNTGELFF.

Details on this clone: In the same sample, other DNA sequences code for this CDR3. This chain joins TRBV10-3 and TRBJ2-3; D uncertain. Germline assignment: CDR1 ENHRY and CDR2 SYGVKD. The length of the CDR3 is 15 residues. V lost 2 bases, J lost 0 bases, and 9 bases lay in between. CDR3 loop: CAISEGGSSTDTQYF. The CDR3 coding sequence is TGTGCCATCAGTGAGGGCGGCAGTAGCACAGATACGCAGTATTTT.

The V call is TRBV5-1, the J call TRBJ2-1, with D hard to call. With 0 bases removed from V and 1 base from J, the gap between germline ends came to 11 bases. This CDR3 is built from 16 residues. Germline V gives CDR1 SGHRS, CDR2 YFSETQ. The CDR3 protein is CASSLAELSSYNEQFF. CDR3 DNA sequence: TGCGCCAGCAGCTTGGCCGAGTTGTCATCCTACAATGAGCAGTTCTTC.

The chain combines TRBV5-4 with TRBJ2-7, with 9 bases fitting TRBD1. The V segment lost 4 bases and the J segment 5 bases; nucleotides outside the gene matches: 10. The germline gives CDR1 SGHNT, CDR2 YYREEE (reference sequence). This CDR3 has 15 amino acids. CDR3 protein: CASSRIGTGNHEQYF. DNA of the CDR3: TGTGCCAGCAGCCGTATCGGGACAGGGAATCACGAGCAGTACTTC.

The chain links TRBV27 to TRBJ1-1, with D uncertain. This CDR3 is 16 amino acids long. The V and J ends lost 6 bases and 3 bases respectively, with 20 bases between them. Germline V CDR1 and CDR2: MNHEY, SMNVEV (reference sequence). The DNA for the CDR3 is TGTGCCAGCAGCCGAGCCGTGGGTCGGATGCACACTGAAGCTTTCTTT. Its translation: CASSRAVGRMHTEAFF.

This clone was seen a single time. This sample also contains other DNA sequences that code for the same CDR3. The rearrangement joins TRBV7-7 to TRBJ2-7; D unclear. V gave up 1 base and J gave up 0 bases, with 7 bases separating them. The CDR3 covers 14 residues. From germline, CDR1 is SSHAT and CDR2 FNYEAQ (reference sequence). CDR3: CASSLGTGSYEQYF. CDR3 sequence (DNA): TGTGCCAGCAGCTTAGGGACGGGCTCCTACGAGCAGTACTTC.

This clone came up once. This sequence joins TRBV27 and TRBJ2-3, with TRBD2 as a possible D gene (5 bases). Trimming took 0 bases from V and 6 from J, leaving 16 bases between them. The CDR3 is 16 amino acids. Looked up from germline, CDR1 is MNHEY and CDR2 is SMNVEV (reference sequence). The CDR3 bases are TGTGCCAGCAGTTTATCCTTAGGGCGGGTGACGGATACGCAGTATTTT. Translating it yields CASSLSLGRVTDTQYF.

The chain couples TRBV11-2 to TRBJ2-3; no clear D. This CDR3 has 16 residues. Trimming removed 1 base from V and 11 bases from J, with 22 bases in between. The germline V gene has CDR1 SGHAT and CDR2 FQNNGV. CDR3 bases: TGTGCCAGCAGCTTAGTCTACCCGACTGGGGTAACGCAGCAGTATTTT. The encoded protein is CASSLVYPTGVTQQYF.

The chain uses TRBV28 and TRBJ1-3; D gene unclear. The CDR3 spans 16 residues. V was cut by 3 bases and J by 0 bases, with 12 bases left in between. Germline V CDR1 and CDR2: MDHEN, SYDVKM. The CDR3 reads CASSLGGAFSGNTIYF. The CDR3 DNA reads as TGTGCCAGCAGTTTGGGAGGCGCCTTCTCTGGAAACACCATATATTTT.

The rearrangement joins TRBV7-9 to TRBJ2-1, with TRBD2 matching over 13 bases. The V gene's germline CDR1 is SEHNR and CDR2 FQNEAQ (reference sequence). V gave up 5 bases and J gave up 5 bases; unmatched junction bases: 6. The CDR3 runs 16 residues. The DNA of the CDR3 is TGTGCCAGCAGCGCTACTAGCGGGAGGGCCGACAATGAGCAGTTCTTC. It encodes CASSATSGRADNEQFF.

The chain recombines TRBV7-9 with TRBJ2-7, with unresolved D. The ends were cut back, 10 bases at V and 3 bases at J, with 13 bases in the middle. This CDR3 region has 12 residues. CDR1 is SEHNR and CDR2 is FQNEAQ in the germline V gene (reference sequence). The CDR3 region is CAIIGVSYEQYF. As DNA, the CDR3 is TGTGCCATCATTGGGGTAAGCTACGAGCAGTACTTC.

This clone came up once. The gene calls are TRBV27 and TRBJ2-3; 13 positions match TRBD2. V shed 7 bases, J shed 1 base, and the junction held 8 bases outside the gene matches. The CDR3 has 17 residues. Germline CDR1 is MNHEY and CDR2 is SMNVEV (reference sequence). CDR3 residues: CASKRYGLAGGTDTQYF. CDR3 DNA sequence: TGTGCCAGCAAGAGATACGGACTAGCGGGAGGCACAGATACGCAGTATTTT.

The genes are TRBV5-4 and TRBJ2-7; weak D call: TRBD2 (5 bases). V lost 1 base and J lost 5, with 13 bases in between. This CDR3 has 14 residues. From germline, CDR1 is SGHNT and CDR2 YYREEE (reference sequence). The CDR3 loop is CASSLPRALDEQYF. The CDR3 bases are TGTGCCAGCAGCTTGCCGAGGGCCCTTGACGAGCAGTACTTC.

The chain combines TRBV9 with TRBJ2-1; TRBD1 matches 9 bases. Germline CDR1 is SGDLS and CDR2 is YYNGEE. The CDR3 runs to 15 residues. V trimming: 3 bases; J trimming: 4 bases; junction bases outside the gene matches: 5. For the CDR3, the DNA is TGTGCCAGCAGCGGCCGGGACAGGGTTTACAATGAGCAGTTCTTC. It is translated as CASSGRDRVYNEQFF.